Listed below are T cell receptor beta chains from one sample, sequenced in a study of cytomegalovirus exposure and HLA in healthy donors. The table came from immunoSEQ multiplex PCR; TCRdb's copy has only in-frame clones and leaves some out. The repertoire holds roughly 150,000 clones, with approximately 82% as singletons. Sequenced sample: PBMCs. The receptors originated from a man between 18 and 35 years old in good health and CMV-seropositive. Each CDR3 is given with its conserved first and last residue. Each record gives: V gene, J gene, D gene, clone size, CDR3 DNA, CDR3 protein. D genes are given only for firm matches. Size tells how often a clone was seen (once, few, many) or the class of an expanded clone, and some rows leave it out.

V gene: TRBV6-5
J gene: TRBJ1-1
D gene: TRBD1
clone size: NA
CDR3 DNA: TGTGCCAGCAGAGGACAGGGGGTCGTGGGAACTGAAGCTTTCTTT
CDR3 protein: CASRGQGVVGTEAFF

V gene: TRBV11-2
J gene: TRBJ2-5
D gene: NA
clone size: NA
CDR3 DNA: TGTGCCAGCAGCTTAGTTAGGTTGGAGTCCGAGACCCAGTACTTC
CDR3 protein: CASSLVRLESETQYF

V gene: TRBV6-6
J gene: TRBJ2-3
D gene: TRBD2
clone size: NA
CDR3 DNA: TGTGCCAGCAGCACTTCTAGCGGGAGCATAAATACGCAGTATTTT
CDR3 protein: CASSTSSGSINTQYF

V gene: TRBV27
J gene: TRBJ2-7
D gene: TRBD2
clone size: NA
CDR3 DNA: TGTGCCAGCAGTCTGACTAGCGGGAGTTCCCTCGAGCAGTACTTC
CDR3 protein: CASSLTSGSSLEQYF

V gene: TRBV9
J gene: TRBJ2-5
D gene: TRBD2
clone size: NA
CDR3 DNA: TGTGCCAGCAGTTGGCGGGAGGAACCTCGGGAGACCCAGTACTTC
CDR3 protein: CASSWREEPRETQYF

V gene: TRBV5-5
J gene: TRBJ2-3
D gene: TRBD2
clone size: NA
CDR3 DNA: TGTGCCAGCAGAGATACTAGCGGGGCTACGACAGATACGCAGTATTTT
CDR3 protein: CASRDTSGATTDTQYF

V gene: TRBV4-1
J gene: TRBJ2-7
D gene: TRBD2
clone size: NA
CDR3 DNA: TGCGCCAGCAGCCACAGATGGGGGACTAGCAAAACCTTTTACGACTACGAGCAGTACTTC
CDR3 protein: CASSHRWGTSKTFYDYEQYF

V gene: TRBV19
J gene: TRBJ1-5
D gene: NA
clone size: NA
CDR3 DNA: TGTGCCAGTAGGGTAGTCAATCAGCCCCAGCATTTT
CDR3 protein: CASRVVNQPQHF

V gene: TRBV5-1
J gene: TRBJ2-1
D gene: TRBD2
clone size: NA
CDR3 DNA: TGCGCCAGCAGCTTGGCCCCGGCTAGCGGTCACAATGAGCAGTTCTTC
CDR3 protein: CASSLAPASGHNEQFF

V gene: TRBV5-4
J gene: TRBJ2-7
D gene: TRBD2
clone size: NA
CDR3 DNA: TGTGCCAGCAGCTCCCTGCGGGTTGGCTTGGCTAGCGGGAGCCACGAGCAGTACTTC
CDR3 protein: CASSSLRVGLASGSHEQYF

V gene: TRBV6-1
J gene: TRBJ2-2
D gene: TRBD2
clone size: few
CDR3 DNA: TGTGCCAGCACCCATCTAGCGGGAGATTACGGGGAGCTGTTTTTT
CDR3 protein: CASTHLAGDYGELFF

V gene: TRBV28
J gene: TRBJ2-2
D gene: NA
clone size: NA
CDR3 DNA: TGTGCCAGCAGTTTATCGGGAGCGACCACCGGGGAGCTGTTTTTT
CDR3 protein: CASSLSGATTGELFF

V gene: TRBV2
J gene: TRBJ1-5
D gene: NA
clone size: NA
CDR3 DNA: TGTGCCAGCAGGAGGGGGGGGATCGATGACAATCAGCCCCAGCATTTT
CDR3 protein: CASRRGGIDDNQPQHF

V gene: TRBV5-6
J gene: TRBJ2-1
D gene: TRBD2
clone size: NA
CDR3 DNA: TGTGCCAGCAGCTTGGCCCCGGGGGAGGGCCGGTCCGAGCAGTTCTTC
CDR3 protein: CASSLAPGEGRSEQFF

V gene: TRBV10-2
J gene: TRBJ2-5
D gene: NA
clone size: NA
CDR3 DNA: TGCGCCAGCAGTCACTCGGGAATCCAGACCCAGTACTTC
CDR3 protein: CASSHSGIQTQYF

V gene: TRBV29-1
J gene: TRBJ1-1
D gene: NA
clone size: once
CDR3 DNA: TGCAGCGTTGAAGATGGGCGGGCGACTGAAGCTTTCTTT
CDR3 protein: CSVEDGRATEAFF

V gene: TRBV15
J gene: TRBJ1-1
D gene: NA
clone size: few
CDR3 DNA: TGTGCCACCAGCACGAGGCACACTGAAGCTTTCTTT
CDR3 protein: CATSTRHTEAFF

V gene: TRBV5-1
J gene: TRBJ2-5
D gene: TRBD2
clone size: NA
CDR3 DNA: TGCGCCAGCAGCCTTCTCCCCGGCAGGGAGGGGGAGACCCAGTACTTC
CDR3 protein: CASSLLPGREGETQYF

V gene: TRBV19
J gene: TRBJ1-5
D gene: NA
clone size: NA
CDR3 DNA: TGTGCCAGTAGTTACAGGGCCCCAGATCAGCCCCAGCATTTT
CDR3 protein: CASSYRAPDQPQHF

V gene: TRBV7-8
J gene: TRBJ1-3
D gene: NA
clone size: once
CDR3 DNA: TGTGCCAGCAGCTTATGGCACCCGGGAGGAAACACCATATATTTT
CDR3 protein: CASSLWHPGGNTIYF

V gene: TRBV4-1
J gene: TRBJ2-5
D gene: TRBD1
clone size: NA
CDR3 DNA: TGCGCCAGCAGCCTAGGGACAGGGGGCAGAGAGACCCAGTACTTC
CDR3 protein: CASSLGTGGRETQYF

V gene: TRBV10-2
J gene: TRBJ2-7
D gene: TRBD2
clone size: NA
CDR3 DNA: TGCGCCAGCAGTTCCGGGACTAGCGCTAGGCTACGAGAGTACTTC
CDR3 protein: CASSSGTSARLREYF

V gene: TRBV4-1
J gene: TRBJ1-1
D gene: TRBD1
clone size: NA
CDR3 DNA: TGCGCCAGCAGCCGACCGGACAGGGAGACTGAAGCTTTCTTT
CDR3 protein: CASSRPDRETEAFF

V gene: TRBV28
J gene: TRBJ2-7
D gene: TRBD2
clone size: NA
CDR3 DNA: TGTGCCAGCCGACTAGCGGGATTCCACGAGCAGTACTTC
CDR3 protein: CASRLAGFHEQYF

V gene: TRBV10-2
J gene: TRBJ2-5
D gene: NA
clone size: NA
CDR3 DNA: TGCGCCAGCTGTCAGGGGACCGTCACGGAGACCCAGTACTTC
CDR3 protein: CASCQGTVTETQYF

V gene: TRBV15
J gene: TRBJ2-6
D gene: NA
clone size: NA
CDR3 DNA: TGTGCCACCAGCAGAGATAGGGGCTCTGGGGCCAACGTCCTGACTTTC
CDR3 protein: CATSRDRGSGANVLTF

V gene: TRBV5-4
J gene: TRBJ2-7
D gene: TRBD2
clone size: NA
CDR3 DNA: TGTGCCAGCAGCCGGGGGACTAGCGGGAGTGCCAGCTCCTACGAGCAGTACTTC
CDR3 protein: CASSRGTSGSASSYEQYF

V gene: TRBV5-1
J gene: TRBJ2-2
D gene: NA
clone size: NA
CDR3 DNA: TGCGCCAGCAGCATCGGTCTCCAGGGGATTGCCGAGGAGCTGTTTTTT
CDR3 protein: CASSIGLQGIAEELFF

V gene: TRBV2
J gene: TRBJ2-3
D gene: TRBD1
clone size: few
CDR3 DNA: TGTGCCAGCAGTGAAGATTTCGGCAGGGGGCCTGGCACTAGCACAGATACGCAGTATTTT
CDR3 protein: CASSEDFGRGPGTSTDTQYF

V gene: TRBV5-1
J gene: TRBJ2-5
D gene: NA
clone size: NA
CDR3 DNA: TGCGCCAGCAGCTTGGCAACAGCCCCTGGGGCAGAGCAGTACTTC
CDR3 protein: CASSLATAPGAEQYF

V gene: TRBV5-1
J gene: TRBJ2-3
D gene: NA
clone size: NA
CDR3 DNA: TGCGCCAGCAGGGATCGTAGGGGGCGCGGGGCAACTATCACAGATACGCAGTATTTT
CDR3 protein: CASRDRRGRGATITDTQYF

V gene: TRBV15
J gene: TRBJ1-2
D gene: TRBD1
clone size: few
CDR3 DNA: TGTGCCACCAGCAGGGACCGGGACAGGGTTTTCTATGGCTACACCTTC
CDR3 protein: CATSRDRDRVFYGYTF

V gene: TRBV30
J gene: TRBJ1-3
D gene: NA
clone size: NA
CDR3 DNA: TGTGCCTGGAACGGGGATACTGGAAACACCATATATTTT
CDR3 protein: CAWNGDTGNTIYF

V gene: TRBV15
J gene: TRBJ2-2
D gene: TRBD1
clone size: NA
CDR3 DNA: TGTGCCACCCGGAGCCCGGGGACAGGGTTCACCGGGGAGCTGTTTTTT
CDR3 protein: CATRSPGTGFTGELFF

V gene: TRBV27
J gene: TRBJ1-2
D gene: NA
clone size: once
CDR3 DNA: TGTGCCAGCAGTCCAGGGGCCGGGTATGGCTACACCTTC
CDR3 protein: CASSPGAGYGYTF

V gene: TRBV2
J gene: TRBJ1-1
D gene: NA
clone size: NA
CDR3 DNA: TGTGCCAGCAGCTTGACAGGGAACACTGAAGCTTTCTTT
CDR3 protein: CASSLTGNTEAFF

V gene: TRBV4-1
J gene: TRBJ2-2
D gene: NA
clone size: NA
CDR3 DNA: TGCGCCAGCAGCCTTAGAACCGGGGAGCTGTTTTTT
CDR3 protein: CASSLRTGELFF

V gene: TRBV28
J gene: TRBJ2-2
D gene: NA
clone size: few
CDR3 DNA: TGTGGAACGTCAGCGGTTAGGTCCGGGGAGCTGTTTTTT
CDR3 protein: CGTSAVRSGELFF

V gene: TRBV27
J gene: TRBJ2-7
D gene: TRBD2
clone size: NA
CDR3 DNA: TGTGCCAGCAGTTCCACCCGTAGCGGGAGGGTCAACGAGCAGTACTTC
CDR3 protein: CASSSTRSGRVNEQYF

V gene: TRBV28
J gene: TRBJ1-5
D gene: TRBD1
clone size: NA
CDR3 DNA: TGTGCCAGCATCTACACAGGGGTTAGTCAGCCCCAGCATTTT
CDR3 protein: CASIYTGVSQPQHF

V gene: TRBV2
J gene: TRBJ2-1
D gene: NA
clone size: NA
CDR3 DNA: TGTGCCAGCAGTAGCCCGACTGACTTGGGTGAGCAGTTCTTC
CDR3 protein: CASSSPTDLGEQFF

V gene: TRBV28
J gene: TRBJ2-1
D gene: TRBD2
clone size: NA
CDR3 DNA: TGTGCCAGCCGTGCGGGAGGGCCATATGAGCAGTTCTTC
CDR3 protein: CASRAGGPYEQFF

V gene: TRBV15
J gene: TRBJ1-1
D gene: NA
clone size: NA
CDR3 DNA: TGTGCCATACGGGAGTACATGAACACTGAAGCTTTCTTT
CDR3 protein: CAIREYMNTEAFF

V gene: TRBV9
J gene: TRBJ2-5
D gene: TRBD1
clone size: NA
CDR3 DNA: TGTGCCAGCAGCGTAGGACAGGGACGAGAGACCCAGTACTTC
CDR3 protein: CASSVGQGRETQYF

V gene: TRBV5-5
J gene: TRBJ1-4
D gene: NA
clone size: NA
CDR3 DNA: TGTGCCAGCAGCTTGGGAGTAGTACTTAATGAAAAACTGTTTTTT
CDR3 protein: CASSLGVVLNEKLFF

V gene: TRBV9
J gene: TRBJ2-1
D gene: TRBD2
clone size: few
CDR3 DNA: TGTGCCAGCAGCTTAGGACTAGCGGAGGAGGGTGAGCAGTTCTTC
CDR3 protein: CASSLGLAEEGEQFF

V gene: TRBV7-9
J gene: TRBJ1-5
D gene: NA
clone size: NA
CDR3 DNA: TGTGCCAGCAGCTTAGGGGAGTGGAACCAGCCCCAGCATTTT
CDR3 protein: CASSLGEWNQPQHF

V gene: TRBV2
J gene: TRBJ2-3
D gene: NA
clone size: NA
CDR3 DNA: TGTGCCAGCAGTGAGGGCCAGGCAGATACGCAGTATTTT
CDR3 protein: CASSEGQADTQYF

V gene: TRBV29-1
J gene: TRBJ2-7
D gene: TRBD1
clone size: once
CDR3 DNA: TGCAGCGTTGAGGGTGGACAGGGGAAGATGTACGAGCAGTACTTC
CDR3 protein: CSVEGGQGKMYEQYF

V gene: TRBV4-1
J gene: TRBJ1-2
D gene: TRBD1
clone size: NA
CDR3 DNA: TGCGCCAGCAGCCAAGCCGGGACAGCTCAGGGCTATGGCTACACCTTC
CDR3 protein: CASSQAGTAQGYGYTF